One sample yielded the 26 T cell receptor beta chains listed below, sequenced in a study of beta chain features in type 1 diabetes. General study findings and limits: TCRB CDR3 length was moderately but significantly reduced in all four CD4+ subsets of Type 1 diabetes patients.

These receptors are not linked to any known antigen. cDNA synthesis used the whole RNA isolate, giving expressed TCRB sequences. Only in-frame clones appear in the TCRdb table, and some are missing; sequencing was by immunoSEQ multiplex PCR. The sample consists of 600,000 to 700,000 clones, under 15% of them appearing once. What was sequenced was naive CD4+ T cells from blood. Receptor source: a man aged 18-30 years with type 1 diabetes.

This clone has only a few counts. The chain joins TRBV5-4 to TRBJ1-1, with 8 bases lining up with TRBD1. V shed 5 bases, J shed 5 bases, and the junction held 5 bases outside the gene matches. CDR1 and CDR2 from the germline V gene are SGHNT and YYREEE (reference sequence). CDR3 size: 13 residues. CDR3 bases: TGTGCCAGCAGACTGGGACAGGAGACTGAAGCTTTCTTT. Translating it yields CASRLGQETEAFF.

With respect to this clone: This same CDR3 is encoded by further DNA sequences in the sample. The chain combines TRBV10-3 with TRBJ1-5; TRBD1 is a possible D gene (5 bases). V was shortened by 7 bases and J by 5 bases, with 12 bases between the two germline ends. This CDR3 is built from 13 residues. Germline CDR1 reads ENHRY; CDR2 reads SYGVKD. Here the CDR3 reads CAIKGQGDQPQHF. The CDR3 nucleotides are TGTGCCATCAAGGGCCAGGGCGATCAGCCCCAGCATTTT.

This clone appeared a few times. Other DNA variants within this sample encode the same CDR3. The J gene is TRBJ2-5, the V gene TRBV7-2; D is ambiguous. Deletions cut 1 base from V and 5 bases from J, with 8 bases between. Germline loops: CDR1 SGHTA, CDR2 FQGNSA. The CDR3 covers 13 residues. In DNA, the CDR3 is TGTGCCAGCAGCTTAGTGGCTCGTGAGACCCAGTACTTC. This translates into CASSLVARETQYF.

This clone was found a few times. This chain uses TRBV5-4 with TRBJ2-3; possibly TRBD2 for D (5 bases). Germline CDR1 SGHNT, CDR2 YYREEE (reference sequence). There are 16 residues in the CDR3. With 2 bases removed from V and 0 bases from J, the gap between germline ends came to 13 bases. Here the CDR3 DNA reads TGTGCCAGCAGCTTACGGTTAGCGCTTAGCACAGATACGCAGTATTTT. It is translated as CASSLRLALSTDTQYF.

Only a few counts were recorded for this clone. CDR3 in amino acids: CAISFPSSGNTEAFF. Here the CDR3 DNA reads TGTGCCATCAGTTTCCCCTCGTCAGGGAACACTGAAGCTTTCTTT. The V gene is TRBV10-3, the J gene TRBJ1-1; no reliable D call. Germline V gene data show CDR1 as ENHRY and CDR2 as SYGVKD. This CDR3 region has 15 residues. V lost 5 bases and J lost 1, with 14 bases in between.

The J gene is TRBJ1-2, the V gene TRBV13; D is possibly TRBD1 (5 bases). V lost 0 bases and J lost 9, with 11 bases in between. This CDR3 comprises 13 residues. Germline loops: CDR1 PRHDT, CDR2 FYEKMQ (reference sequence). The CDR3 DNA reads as TGTGCCAGCAGCTTAGGCCAGGGTGGGAGCTACACCTTC. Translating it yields CASSLGQGGSYTF.

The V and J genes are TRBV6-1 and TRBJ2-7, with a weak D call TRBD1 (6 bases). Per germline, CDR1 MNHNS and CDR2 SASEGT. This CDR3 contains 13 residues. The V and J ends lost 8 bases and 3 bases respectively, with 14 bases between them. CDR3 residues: CASGNTGHYEQYF. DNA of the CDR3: TGTGCCAGCGGGAATACAGGGCACTACGAGCAGTACTTC.

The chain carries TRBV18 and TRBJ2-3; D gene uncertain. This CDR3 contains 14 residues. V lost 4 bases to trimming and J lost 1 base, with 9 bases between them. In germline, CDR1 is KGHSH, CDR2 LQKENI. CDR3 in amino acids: CASSLTVRTDTQYF. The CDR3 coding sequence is TGTGCCAGCTCACTCACGGTACGCACAGATACGCAGTATTTT. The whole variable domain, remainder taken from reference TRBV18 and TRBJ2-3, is NAGVMQNPRHLVRRRGQEARLRCSPMKGHSHVYWYRQLPEEGLKFMVYLQKENIIDESGMPKERFSAEFPKEGPSILRIQQVVRGDSAAYFCASSLTVRTDTQYFGPGTRLTVL.

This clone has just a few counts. The CDR3 bases are TGTGCCAGCAGGATATCGGGACAGGGAGTCTACGAGCAGTACTTC. Translation gives CASRISGQGVYEQYF. The chain joins TRBV6-5 to TRBJ2-7; 9 positions match TRBD1. The J segment lost 3 bases and the V segment lost 6 bases, leaving 9 bases of the junction unmatched. The CDR3 spans 15 residues. Germline V CDR1 and CDR2: MNHEY, SVGAGI.

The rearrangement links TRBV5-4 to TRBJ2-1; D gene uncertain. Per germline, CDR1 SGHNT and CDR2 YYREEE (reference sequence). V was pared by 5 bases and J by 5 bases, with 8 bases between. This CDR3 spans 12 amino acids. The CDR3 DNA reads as TGTGCCAGCAGTTGGAGTGACAATGAGCAGTTCTTC. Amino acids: CASSWSDNEQFF.

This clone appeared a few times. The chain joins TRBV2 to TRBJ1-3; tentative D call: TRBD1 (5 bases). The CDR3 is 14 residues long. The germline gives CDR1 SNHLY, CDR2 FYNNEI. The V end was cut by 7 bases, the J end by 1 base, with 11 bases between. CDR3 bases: TGTGCCAGCATCCAGGGCTCATCTGGAAACACCATATATTTT. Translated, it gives CASIQGSSGNTIYF.

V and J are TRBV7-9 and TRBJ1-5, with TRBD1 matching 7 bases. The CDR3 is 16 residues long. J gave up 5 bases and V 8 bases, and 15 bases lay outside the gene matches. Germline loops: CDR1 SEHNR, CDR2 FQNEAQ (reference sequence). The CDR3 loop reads CASPLGGPNLYQPQHF. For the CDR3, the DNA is TGTGCCAGCCCCCTAGGGGGCCCAAATTTGTATCAGCCCCAGCATTTT.

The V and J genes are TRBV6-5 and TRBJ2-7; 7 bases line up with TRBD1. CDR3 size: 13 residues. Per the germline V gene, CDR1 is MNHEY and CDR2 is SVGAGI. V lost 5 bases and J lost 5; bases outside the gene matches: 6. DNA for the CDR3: TGTGCCAGCAGTGACAGGGCGAGGGACGAGCAGTACTTC. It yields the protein CASSDRARDEQYF.

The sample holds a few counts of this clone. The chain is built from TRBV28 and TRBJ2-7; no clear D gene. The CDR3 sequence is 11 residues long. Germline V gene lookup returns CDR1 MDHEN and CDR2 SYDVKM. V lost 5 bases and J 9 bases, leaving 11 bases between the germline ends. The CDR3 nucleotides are TGTGCCAGCAGTACCTCGTCCTTGCAGTACTTC. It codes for CASSTSSLQYF.

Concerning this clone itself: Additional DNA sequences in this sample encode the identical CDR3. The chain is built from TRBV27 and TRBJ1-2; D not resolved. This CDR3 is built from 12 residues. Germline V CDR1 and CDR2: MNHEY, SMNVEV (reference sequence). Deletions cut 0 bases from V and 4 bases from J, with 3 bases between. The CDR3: CASSLSGYGYTF. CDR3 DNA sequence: TGTGCCAGCAGTTTATCCGGCTATGGCTACACCTTC.

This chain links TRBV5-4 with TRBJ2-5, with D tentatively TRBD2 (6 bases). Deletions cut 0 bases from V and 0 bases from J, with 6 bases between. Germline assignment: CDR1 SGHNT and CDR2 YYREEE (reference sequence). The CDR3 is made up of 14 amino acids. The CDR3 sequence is CASSLVADQETQYF. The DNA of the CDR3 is TGTGCCAGCAGCTTGGTAGCGGACCAAGAGACCCAGTACTTC.

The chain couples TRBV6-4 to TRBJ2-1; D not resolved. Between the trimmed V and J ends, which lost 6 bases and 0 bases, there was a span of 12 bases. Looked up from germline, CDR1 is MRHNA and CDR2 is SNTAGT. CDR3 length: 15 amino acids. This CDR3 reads CASSPGISSYNEQFF. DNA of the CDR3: TGTGCCAGCAGCCCAGGAATTAGCTCCTACAATGAGCAGTTCTTC.

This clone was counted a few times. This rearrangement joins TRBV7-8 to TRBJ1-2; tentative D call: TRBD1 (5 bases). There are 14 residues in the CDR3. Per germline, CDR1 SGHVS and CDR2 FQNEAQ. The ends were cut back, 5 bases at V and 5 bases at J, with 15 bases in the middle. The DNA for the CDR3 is TGTGCCAGCAGCAGAACCGGGACTGCATATGGCTACACCTTC. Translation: CASSRTGTAYGYTF.

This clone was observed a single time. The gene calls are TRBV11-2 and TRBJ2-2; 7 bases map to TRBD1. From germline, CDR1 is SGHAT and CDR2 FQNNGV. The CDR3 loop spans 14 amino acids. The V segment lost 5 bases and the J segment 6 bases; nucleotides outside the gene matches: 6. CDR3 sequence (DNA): TGTGCCAGCAGCCCGTGGACAGGACCCGGGGAGCTGTTTTTT. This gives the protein CASSPWTGPGELFF.

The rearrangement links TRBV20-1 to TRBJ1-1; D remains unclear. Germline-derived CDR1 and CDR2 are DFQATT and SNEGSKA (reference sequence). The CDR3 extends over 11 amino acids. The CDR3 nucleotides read TGCACTCAACCAGGGAACACTGAAGCTTTCTTT. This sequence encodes CTQPGNTEAFF.

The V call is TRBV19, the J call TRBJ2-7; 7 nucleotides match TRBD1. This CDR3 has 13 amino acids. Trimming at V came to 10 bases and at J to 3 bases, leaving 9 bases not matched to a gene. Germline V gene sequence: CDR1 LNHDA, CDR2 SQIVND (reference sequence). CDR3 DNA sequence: TGTGCCACGTCGGGACAGACCTTCTACGAGCAGTACTTC. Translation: CATSGQTFYEQYF.

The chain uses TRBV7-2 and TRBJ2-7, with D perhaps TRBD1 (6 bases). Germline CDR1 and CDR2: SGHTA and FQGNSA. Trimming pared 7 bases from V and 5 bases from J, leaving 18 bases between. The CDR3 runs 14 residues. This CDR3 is CASTTVTGNHEQYF. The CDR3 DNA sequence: TGTGCCAGCACTACAGTTACAGGGAACCACGAGCAGTACTTC.

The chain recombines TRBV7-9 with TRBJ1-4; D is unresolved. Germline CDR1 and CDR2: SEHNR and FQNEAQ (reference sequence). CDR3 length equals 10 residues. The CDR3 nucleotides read TGTGCTGAAGGGTTTGAAAAACTGTTTTTT. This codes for CAEGFEKLFF.

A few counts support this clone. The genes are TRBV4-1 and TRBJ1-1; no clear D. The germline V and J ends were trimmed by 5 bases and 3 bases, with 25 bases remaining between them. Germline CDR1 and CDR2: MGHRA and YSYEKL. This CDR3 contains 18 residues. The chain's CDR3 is CASSYFPQDSVLDTEAFF. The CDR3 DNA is TGCGCCAGCAGCTACTTCCCACAAGACTCGGTCTTGGACACTGAAGCTTTCTTT.

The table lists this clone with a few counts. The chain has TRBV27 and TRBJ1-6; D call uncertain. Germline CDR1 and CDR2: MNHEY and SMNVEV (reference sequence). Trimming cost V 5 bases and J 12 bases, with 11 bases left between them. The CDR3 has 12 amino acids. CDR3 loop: CASSPTEQPLHF. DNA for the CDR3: TGTGCCAGCAGTCCCACAGAACAACCCCTCCACTTT.

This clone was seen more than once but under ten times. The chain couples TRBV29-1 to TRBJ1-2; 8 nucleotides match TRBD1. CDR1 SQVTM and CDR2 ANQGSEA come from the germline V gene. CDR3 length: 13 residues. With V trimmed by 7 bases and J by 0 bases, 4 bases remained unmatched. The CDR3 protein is CSGGQGTNYGYTF. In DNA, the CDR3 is TGCAGCGGAGGACAGGGAACTAACTATGGCTACACCTTC.